The 2 T cell receptor beta chains listed next were all sequenced from one sample in a study of cytomegalovirus exposure and HLA in healthy donors. Primers included in the PCR were 60 Vbeta and 13 Jbeta primers. TCRdb keeps only in-frame clones here, not all; method: immunoSEQ multiplex PCR. The table shows some 140,000 clones, with 70% to 75% occurring only once. The sample was PBMCs. All receptors come from a man younger than 45 in good health and CMV-seronegative.

The chain carries TRBV7-2 and TRBJ2-1; 9 positions agree with TRBD1. The V and J ends lost 9 bases and 0 bases, in that order; junction bases with no gene match: 3. Germline CDR1 is SGHTA and CDR2 is FQGNSA. The CDR3 runs to 14 residues. The CDR3 spells CASKQGASYNEQFF. The CDR3 nucleotides read TGTGCCAGTAAACAGGGGGCCTCCTACAATGAGCAGTTCTTC.

The rearrangement links TRBV18 to TRBJ1-2, with 8 bases that match TRBD1. J gave up 5 bases and V 0 bases, and 2 bases lay outside the gene matches. Germline V gene data show CDR1 as KGHSH and CDR2 as LQKENI. There are 14 residues in the CDR3. The CDR3 region is CASSPPGQGYGYTF. CDR3 sequence (DNA): TGTGCCAGCTCACCACCCGGACAGGGATATGGCTACACCTTC.